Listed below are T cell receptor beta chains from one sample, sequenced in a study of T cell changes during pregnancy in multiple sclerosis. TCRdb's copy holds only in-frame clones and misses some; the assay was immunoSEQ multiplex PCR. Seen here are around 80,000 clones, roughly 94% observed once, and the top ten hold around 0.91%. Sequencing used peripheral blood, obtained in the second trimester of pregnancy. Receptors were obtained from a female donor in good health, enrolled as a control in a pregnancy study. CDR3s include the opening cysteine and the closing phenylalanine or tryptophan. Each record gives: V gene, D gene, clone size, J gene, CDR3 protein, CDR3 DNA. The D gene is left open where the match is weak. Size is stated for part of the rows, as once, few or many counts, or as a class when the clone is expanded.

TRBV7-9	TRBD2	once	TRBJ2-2	CASSAPSKREGSGELFF	TGTGCCAGCAGCGCCCCTAGCAAGCGGGAGGGGTCCGGGGAGCTGTTTTTT
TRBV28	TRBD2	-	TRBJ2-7	CASSSGLVVHEQYF	TGTGCCAGCAGTTCGGGACTAGTAGTTCACGAGCAGTACTTC
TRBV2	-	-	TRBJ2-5	CASGDTRGFQETQYF	TGTGCCAGCGGTGACACCAGGGGCTTCCAAGAGACCCAGTACTTC
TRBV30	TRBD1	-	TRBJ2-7	CAFSRETGGPYEQYF	TGTGCCTTCTCGAGGGAGACAGGGGGCCCCTACGAGCAGTACTTC
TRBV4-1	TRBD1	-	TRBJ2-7	CASSQDRDRVSYEQYF	TGCGCCAGCAGCCAAGATCGGGACAGGGTTTCCTACGAGCAGTACTTC
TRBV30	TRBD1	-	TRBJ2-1	CAWRTTDRGVYNEQFF	TGTGCCTGGAGGACCACGGACAGGGGGGTCTACAATGAGCAGTTCTTC
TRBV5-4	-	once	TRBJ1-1	CASSFRVNTEAFF	TGTGCCAGCAGCTTCCGAGTAAACACTGAAGCTTTCTTT
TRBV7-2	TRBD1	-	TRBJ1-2	CASSFQIRDSSGYTF	TGTGCCAGCAGCTTCCAAATCCGGGACAGCAGTGGCTACACCTTC
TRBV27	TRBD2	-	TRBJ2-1	CASSQSREGYNEQFF	TGTGCCAGCAGTCAGTCGCGGGAGGGATACAATGAGCAGTTCTTC
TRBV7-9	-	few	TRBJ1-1	CASRLDRTNTEAFF	TGTGCCAGCAGGTTAGACAGAACGAACACTGAAGCTTTCTTT
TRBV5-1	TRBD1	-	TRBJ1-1	CASSLATGAEAFF	TGCGCCAGCAGCTTGGCCACAGGGGCTGAAGCTTTCTTT
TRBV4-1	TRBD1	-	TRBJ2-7	CASSQVSTGSEQYF	TGCGCCAGCAGCCAAGTTTCGACAGGGAGCGAGCAGTACTTC
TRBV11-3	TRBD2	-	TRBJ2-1	CASSARSGRADNEQFF	TGTGCCAGCAGCGCCCGTAGCGGGAGGGCAGACAATGAGCAGTTCTTC
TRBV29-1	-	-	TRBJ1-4	CSALGAANEKLFF	TGCAGCGCCTTGGGGGCCGCTAATGAAAAACTGTTTTTT
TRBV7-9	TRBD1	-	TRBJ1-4	CASSGGQRKLFF	TGTGCCAGCAGCGGGGGACAGCGTAAACTGTTTTTT
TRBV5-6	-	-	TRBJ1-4	CASSLHSSTNEKLFF	TGTGCCAGCAGCTTGCATTCATCAACTAATGAAAAACTGTTTTTT
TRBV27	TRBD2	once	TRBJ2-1	CASGRERAYNEQFF	TGTGCCAGCGGGCGGGAGCGGGCCTACAATGAGCAGTTCTTC
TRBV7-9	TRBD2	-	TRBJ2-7	CASTRRASGRYEQYF	TGTGCCAGCACCCGTCGGGCTAGCGGGAGGTACGAGCAGTACTTC
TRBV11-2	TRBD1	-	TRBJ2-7	CASSLAWDRGLDEQYF	TGTGCCAGCAGCTTGGCCTGGGACAGGGGTCTCGACGAGCAGTACTTC
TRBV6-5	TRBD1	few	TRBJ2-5	CASSPRGKETQYF	TGTGCCAGCAGCCCCAGGGGGAAAGAGACCCAGTACTTC
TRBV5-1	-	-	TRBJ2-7	CASSLTGLGSYEQYF	TGCGCCAGCAGCTTAACCGGTCTCGGGTCCTACGAGCAGTACTTC
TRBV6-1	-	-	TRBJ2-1	CASSEADWGNEQFF	TGTGCCAGCAGTGAAGCGGACTGGGGCAATGAGCAGTTCTTC
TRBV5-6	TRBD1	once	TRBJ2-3	CASSPRTGLRPDTQYF	TGTGCCAGCAGCCCCCGGACAGGGCTGAGGCCAGATACGCAGTATTTT
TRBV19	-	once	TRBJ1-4	CASSILRGDEKLFF	TGTGCCAGTAGTATATTACGGGGAGATGAAAAACTGTTTTTT
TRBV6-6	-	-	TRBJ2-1	CASAGVFEQFF	TGTGCCAGCGCGGGCGTCTTTGAGCAGTTCTTC
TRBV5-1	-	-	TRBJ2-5	CASSLISGKETQYF	TGCGCCAGCAGCTTGATTTCGGGGAAAGAGACCCAGTACTTC
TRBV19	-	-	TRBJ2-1	CASSMAGRRFF	TGTGCCAGTAGTATGGCGGGTAGAAGGTTCTTC
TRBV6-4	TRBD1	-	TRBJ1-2	CASSEQGVRGYTF	TGTGCCAGCAGTGAACAGGGGGTTCGTGGCTACACCTTC
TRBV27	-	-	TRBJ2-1	CASSLPGDSYNEQFF	TGTGCCAGCAGTTTGCCGGGAGACTCCTACAATGAGCAGTTCTTC
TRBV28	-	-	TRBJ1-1	CASSLRGYTEAFF	TGTGCCAGCAGTTTAAGGGGGTACACTGAAGCTTTCTTT
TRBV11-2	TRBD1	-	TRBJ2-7	CASSLTGSHEQYF	TGTGCCAGCAGCTTGACAGGGTCCCACGAGCAGTACTTC
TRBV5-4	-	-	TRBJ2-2	CASSHTRAETGELFF	TGTGCCAGCAGCCACACTAGAGCGGAAACCGGGGAGCTGTTTTTT
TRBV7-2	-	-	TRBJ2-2	CASSWGTYTGELFF	TGTGCCAGCAGCTGGGGGACATATACCGGGGAGCTGTTTTTT
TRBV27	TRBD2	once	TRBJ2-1	CASSFIAGSYNEQFF	TGTGCCAGCAGTTTTATAGCGGGCTCCTACAATGAGCAGTTCTTC
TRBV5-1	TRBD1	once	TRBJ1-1	CASSPQTGTNTEAFF	TGCGCCAGCAGCCCGCAGACAGGGACGAACACTGAAGCTTTCTTT
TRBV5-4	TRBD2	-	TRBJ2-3	CASSLPSGSTDTQYF	TGTGCCAGCAGCTTGCCCAGCGGGAGTACAGATACGCAGTATTTT
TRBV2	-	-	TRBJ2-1	CASSDPSDVYNEQFF	TGTGCCAGCAGTGATCCCAGCGACGTATACAATGAGCAGTTCTTC
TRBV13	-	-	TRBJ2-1	CASSLTGYNEQFF	TGTGCCAGCAGCTTAACAGGGTACAATGAGCAGTTCTTC
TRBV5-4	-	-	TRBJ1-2	CASSGGTAVGGYTF	TGTGCCAGCAGCGGGGGGACGGCGGTCGGGGGCTACACCTTC
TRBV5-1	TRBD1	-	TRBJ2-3	CASSLGTGADTQYF	TGCGCCAGCAGCTTGGGGACAGGGGCAGATACGCAGTATTTT
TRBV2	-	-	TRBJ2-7	CASSVEQETYEQYF	TGTGCCAGCAGTGTTGAACAGGAAACCTACGAGCAGTACTTC
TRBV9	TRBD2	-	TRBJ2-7	CASARGTSTYEQYF	TGTGCCAGCGCCAGGGGGACTAGCACCTACGAGCAGTACTTC
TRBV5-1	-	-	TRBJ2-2	CASSRYRSQNTGELFF	TGCGCCAGCAGTCGTTACAGGAGCCAGAACACCGGGGAGCTGTTTTTT
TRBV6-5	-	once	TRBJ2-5	CASSLVGGRETQYF	TGTGCCAGCAGTCTCGTAGGGGGTAGAGAGACCCAGTACTTC
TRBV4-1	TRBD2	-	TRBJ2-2	CASSRGLAGAGELFF	TGCGCCAGCAGCCGGGGACTAGCGGGAGCCGGGGAGCTGTTTTTT
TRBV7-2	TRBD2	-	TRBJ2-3	CASSLAPGREWYF	TGTGCCAGCAGCTTAGCGCCCGGGCGGGAGTGGTATTTT
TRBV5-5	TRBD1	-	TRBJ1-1	CASSLGQGAEAFF	TGTGCCAGCAGCTTGGGTCAGGGGGCTGAAGCTTTCTTT
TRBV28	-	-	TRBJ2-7	CASSDTYEQYF	TGTGCCAGCAGTGACACCTACGAGCAGTACTTC
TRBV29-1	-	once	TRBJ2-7	CSVENVLSGEQYF	TGCAGCGTTGAAAATGTCCTAAGCGGGGAGCAGTACTTC
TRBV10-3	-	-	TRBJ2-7	CATGHFYEQYF	TGTGCCACGGGACATTTCTACGAGCAGTACTTC
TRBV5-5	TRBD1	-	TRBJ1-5	CASSSQGDQPQHF	TGTGCCAGCAGCTCACAGGGGGATCAGCCCCAGCATTTT
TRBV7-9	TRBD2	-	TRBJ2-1	CASSLNLAVNEQFF	TGTGCCAGCAGCCTAAACCTAGCGGTGAATGAGCAGTTCTTC